This T cell receptor (beta chain) was sequenced during a study of blood T cells in healthy people across ages. Study-level points and caveats: TCR beta diversity per million T cells fell roughly linearly with age.

The authors ran a second PCR of roughly 6 to 12 cycles using a sample-barcoded 5' primer and a J-beta primer mix. TCRdb used MiXCR to reprocess the 5' RACE reads, holding one entry per CDR3 protein. The repertoire has fewer than 800,000 distinct CDR3 sequences, more than 20% of them found once; the top ten carry under 9.5%. In germline, CDR1 is SGHAT, CDR2 FQNNGV. V lost 4 bases to trimming and J lost 5 bases, with 13 bases between them. The CDR3 spans 14 residues. Each donor gave approximately 9.1 milliliters of peripheral blood. Remarks on this clonotype: Its target is unknown.

These sequences were also reported in another study, on T cells of mothers and their children.

The TCR comes from a boy aged 5-17 years in good health. The specimen sequenced was blood. This chain links TRBV11-2 with TRBJ2-3, with D perhaps given as TRBD1 or TRBD2 (5 bases each). The CDR3 loop reads CASSSDWGRDTQYF. CDR3 DNA: TGTGCCAGCAGCTCCGACTGGGGGAGAGATACGCAGTATTTT.